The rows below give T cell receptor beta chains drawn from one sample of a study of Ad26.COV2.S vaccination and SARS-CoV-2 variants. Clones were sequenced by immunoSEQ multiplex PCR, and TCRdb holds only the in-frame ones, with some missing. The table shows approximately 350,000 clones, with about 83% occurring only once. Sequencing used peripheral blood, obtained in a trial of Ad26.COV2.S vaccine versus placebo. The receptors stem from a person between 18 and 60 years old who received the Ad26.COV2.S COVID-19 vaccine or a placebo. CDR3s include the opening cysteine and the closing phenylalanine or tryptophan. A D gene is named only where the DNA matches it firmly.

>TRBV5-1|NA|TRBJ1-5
CASSLTSDSYQPQHF
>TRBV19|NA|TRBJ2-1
CASSIAGSSYNEQFF
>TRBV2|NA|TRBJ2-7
CASSYTASQHF
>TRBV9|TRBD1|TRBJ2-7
CASSVGTGWYEQYF
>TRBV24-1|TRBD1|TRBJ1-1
CATSQTGDAEAFF
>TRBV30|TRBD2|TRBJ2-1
CAWSAGLAKGEFF
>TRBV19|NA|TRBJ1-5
CASSTWDGNQPQHF
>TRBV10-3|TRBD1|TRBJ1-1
CAISTGVNTEAFF
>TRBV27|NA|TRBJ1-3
CASSLGRGNTIYF
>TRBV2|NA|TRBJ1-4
CASSEGAINEKLFF
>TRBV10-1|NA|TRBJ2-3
CASSPGLTDTQYF
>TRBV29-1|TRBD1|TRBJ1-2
CTTGGVGGYTF
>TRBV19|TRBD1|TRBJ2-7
CASRQGIAYEQYF
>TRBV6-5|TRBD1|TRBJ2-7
CATSSTGVIQQYF
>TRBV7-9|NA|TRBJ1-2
CASSLAADVGYTF
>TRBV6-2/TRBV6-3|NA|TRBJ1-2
CASSMRTDRRSWNYGYTF
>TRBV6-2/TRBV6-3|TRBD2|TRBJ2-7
CASSRRGTSYEQYF
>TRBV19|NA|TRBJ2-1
CASSILEAHSDEQFF
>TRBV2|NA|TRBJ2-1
CASSEGGSYNEQFF
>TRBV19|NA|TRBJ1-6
CASSLLTNSPLHF
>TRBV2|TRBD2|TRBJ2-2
CASNRGLAGEAGELFF
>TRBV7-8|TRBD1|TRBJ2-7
CASSVQGTAYEQYF
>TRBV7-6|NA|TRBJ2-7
CASSRDRLPYEQYF
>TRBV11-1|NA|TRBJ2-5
CASSFAAQETQYF
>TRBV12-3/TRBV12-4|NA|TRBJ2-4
CASSLANIQYF
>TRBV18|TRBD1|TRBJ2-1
CASSRWGQGDNEQFF
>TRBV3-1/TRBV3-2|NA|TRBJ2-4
CASSQNTLTPQGAKNIQYF
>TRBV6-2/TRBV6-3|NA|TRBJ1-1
CASSPTGRGFRAFF
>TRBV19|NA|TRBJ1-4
CASSISWISEEKLFF
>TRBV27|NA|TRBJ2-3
CASSRGGRGLTDTQYF
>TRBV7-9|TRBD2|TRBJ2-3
CASSQSGRGDTQYF
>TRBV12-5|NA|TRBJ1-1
CASGLGGNTEAFF
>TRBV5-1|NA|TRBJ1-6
CASSLDREDSPLHF
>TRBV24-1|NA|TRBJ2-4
CATSDRTPDSIQYF
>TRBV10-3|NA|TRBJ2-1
CAISEPGDTFYNEQFF
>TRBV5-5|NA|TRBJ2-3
CASSLSSSGTDTQYF
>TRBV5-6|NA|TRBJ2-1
CASSHTSFEQFF
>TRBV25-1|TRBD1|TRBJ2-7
CASIKPGTGSSYEQYF
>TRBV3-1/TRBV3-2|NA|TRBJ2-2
CASSRGASGNTGELFF
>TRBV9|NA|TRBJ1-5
CASSVGAENQPQHF
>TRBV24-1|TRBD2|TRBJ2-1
CATSDEREEQFF
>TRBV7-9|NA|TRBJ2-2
CASSVGELFF
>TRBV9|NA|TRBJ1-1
CASSAGRGTRSFTTEAFF
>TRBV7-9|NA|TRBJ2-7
CASSPTAREQYF